The source of this T cell receptor (beta chain) is a study of blood T cell repertoires in COVID-19. The table came from immunoSEQ multiplex PCR; TCRdb's copy has only in-frame clones and leaves some out. The table includes fewer than 300,000 clones, roughly 84% detected once. The germline gives CDR1 SGHTA, CDR2 FQGTGA. V was pared by 8 bases and J by 6 bases, with 13 bases between. The CDR3 is made up of 13 amino acids. The origin of this receptor is a person aged 70 to 85 with COVID-19, enrolled during active disease. The sequenced sample was peripheral blood. The chain couples TRBV7-3 to TRBJ2-2; D is possibly TRBD2 (6 bases). The chain's CDR3 is CASRAPGAGELFF. The CDR3 nucleotides are TGTGCCAGCCGCGCGCCGGGGGCCGGGGAGCTGTTTTTT.